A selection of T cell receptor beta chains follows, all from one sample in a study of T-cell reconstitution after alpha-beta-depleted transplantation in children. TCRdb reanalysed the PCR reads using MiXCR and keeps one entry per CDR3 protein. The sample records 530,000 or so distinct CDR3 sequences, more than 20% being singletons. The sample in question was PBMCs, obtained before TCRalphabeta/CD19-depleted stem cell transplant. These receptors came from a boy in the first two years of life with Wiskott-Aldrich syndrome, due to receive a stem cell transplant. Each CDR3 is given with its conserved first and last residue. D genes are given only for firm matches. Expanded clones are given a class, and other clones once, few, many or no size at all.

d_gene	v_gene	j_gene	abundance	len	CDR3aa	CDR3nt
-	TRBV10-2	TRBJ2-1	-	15	CASSDIQRVYNEQFF	TGCGCCAGCAGTGACATCCAGCGGGTCTACAATGAGCAGTTCTTC
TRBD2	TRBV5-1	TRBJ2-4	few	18	CASSVMGLAGIAKNIQYF	TGCGCCAGCAGCGTGATGGGACTAGCGGGAATAGCCAAAAACATTCAGTACTTC
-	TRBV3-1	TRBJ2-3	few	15	CASSQMGGSVDTQYF	TGTGCCAGCAGCCAAATGGGGGGCTCGGTAGATACGCAGTATTTT
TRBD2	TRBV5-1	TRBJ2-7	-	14	CASRGTSGINEEYF	TGCGCCAGCAGGGGGACTAGCGGGATAAACGAGGAGTACTTC
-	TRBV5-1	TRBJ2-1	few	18	CASSWITQSGVAYNEQFF	TGCGCCAGCAGCTGGATTACCCAATCAGGGGTTGCGTACAATGAGCAGTTCTTC
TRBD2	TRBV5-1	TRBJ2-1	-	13	CASRERELGEQFF	TGCGCCAGCAGAGAGCGGGAGTTGGGTGAGCAGTTCTTC
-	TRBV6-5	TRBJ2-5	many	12	CASSYSGETQYF	TGTGCCAGCAGTTATAGCGGAGAGACCCAGTACTTC
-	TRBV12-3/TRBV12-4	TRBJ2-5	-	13	CASRYHYQETQYF	TGTGCCAGCAGGTACCACTACCAAGAGACCCAGTACTTC
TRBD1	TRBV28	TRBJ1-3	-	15	CASSPPTGAGNTIYF	TGTGCCAGCAGTCCCCCGACAGGGGCCGGAAACACCATATATTTT
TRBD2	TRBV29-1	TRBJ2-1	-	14	CSVGGLAPYNEQFF	TGCAGCGTTGGGGGACTAGCGCCCTACAATGAGCAGTTCTTC
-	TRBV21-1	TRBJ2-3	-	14	CASSKSIGPDTQYF	TGTGCCAGCAGCAAGAGTATAGGGCCAGATACGCAGTATTTT
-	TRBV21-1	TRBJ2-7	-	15	CASSKGTPMDHEQYF	TGTGCCAGCAGCAAGGGGACTCCCATGGACCACGAGCAGTACTTC
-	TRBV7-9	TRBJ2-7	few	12	CASSSDPYEQYF	TGTGCCAGCAGCTCGGACCCTTACGAGCAGTACTTC
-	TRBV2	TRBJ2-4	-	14	CASSDSKAKNIQYF	TGTGCCAGCAGCGACTCCAAAGCCAAAAACATTCAGTACTTC
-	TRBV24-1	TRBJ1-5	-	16	CATSPRNIYGNQPQHF	TGTGCCACCAGCCCTCGAAACATATATGGCAATCAGCCCCAGCATTTT